The rows below give T cell receptor beta chains drawn from one sample of a study of regulatory T cells in long-lasting Graves disease. MiXCR, applied by TCRdb to the multiplex PCR reads, yields one record per CDR3 protein. The sample records about 440,000 distinct CDR3 sequences, approximately 16% being singletons. In addition, the sample was reused for a study of T cells in Graves' hyperthyroidism and ophthalmopathy.

The sequences come from peripheral blood mononuclear cells (PBMCs), collected at new diagnosis, from a patient treated with antithyroid drugs. The receptors here all came from a woman under 30 with Graves disease. Each CDR3 is given with its conserved first and last residue.

V	J	CDR3
TRBV6-9	TRBJ1-2	CASSYFRGSGYTF
TRBV29-1	TRBJ2-7	CSAVDPSYEQYF
TRBV24-1	TRBJ2-7	CATSDSDRGVDEQYF
TRBV30	TRBJ2-7	CAWSGGRALREQYF
TRBV6-2/TRBV6-3	TRBJ1-5	CASSYEGASSNQPQHF
TRBV12-3/TRBV12-4	TRBJ1-4	CASSFGALSEKLFF
TRBV24-1	TRBJ2-3	CATSVSGLATDTQYF
TRBV2	TRBJ1-6	CASSEFLSPHSSYNSPLHF
TRBV28	TRBJ2-3	CASTMTSRTDTQYF
TRBV18	TRBJ2-2	CASSPGFRDTGELFF
TRBV28	TRBJ1-2	CASSLDRRDGYTF
TRBV15	TRBJ1-2	CATSRAGEGYGYTF
TRBV7-2	TRBJ2-3	CASSKGGLAVTDTQYF
TRBV29-1	TRBJ2-1	CSVRTDPNEQFF
TRBV6-1	TRBJ1-2	CASSETPERQGRSGYTF
TRBV7-8	TRBJ2-3	CASSFTGGWTDTQYF
TRBV19	TRBJ1-2	CASSIQYPSTAYGYTF
TRBV14	TRBJ2-2	CASSQDLQANTGELFF
TRBV6-1	TRBJ2-5	CASRWVYQETQYF
TRBV12-3/TRBV12-4	TRBJ1-2	CASKKGGTSGYTF